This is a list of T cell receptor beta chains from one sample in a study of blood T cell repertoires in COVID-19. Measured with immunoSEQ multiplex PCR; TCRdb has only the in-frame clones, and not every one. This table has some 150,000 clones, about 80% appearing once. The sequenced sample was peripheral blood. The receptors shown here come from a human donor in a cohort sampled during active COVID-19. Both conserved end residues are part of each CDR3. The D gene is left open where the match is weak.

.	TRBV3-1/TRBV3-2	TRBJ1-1	TGTGCCAGCACCACACCCTTGAACACTGAAGCTTTCTTT	CASTTPLNTEAFF
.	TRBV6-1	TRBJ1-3	TGTGCCAGCAGTGAAATATCCTCTGGAAACACCATATATTTT	CASSEISSGNTIYF
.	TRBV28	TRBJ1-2	TGTGCCAGCAGTCAACCCACCGGGGAGCTCTATGGCTACACCTTC	CASSQPTGELYGYTF
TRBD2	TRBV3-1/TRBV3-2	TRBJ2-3	TGTGCCAGCAGCCAGGCGCTAGCGGGGGGGCAGGATACGCAGTATTTT	CASSQALAGGQDTQYF
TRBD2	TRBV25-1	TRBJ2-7	TGTGCCAGCAGCTCGGGGGGAGAGCAGTACTTC	CASSSGGEQYF
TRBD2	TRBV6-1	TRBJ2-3	TGTGCCAGCAGTGCCACTAGCGGGGGGGCGACAGATACGCAGTATTTT	CASSATSGGATDTQYF
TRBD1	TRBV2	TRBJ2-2	TGTGCCAGCAGTGAAGAGACAGGGCCAACCGGGGAGCTGTTTTTT	CASSEETGPTGELFF
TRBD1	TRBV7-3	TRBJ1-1	TGTGCCAGCAGTTTTACAGGGGGTGAAGGCACTGAAGCTTTCTTT	CASSFTGGEGTEAFF
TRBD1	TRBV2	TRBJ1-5	TGTGCCAGCATGGGGACAGGGGTTCAGCCCCAGCATTTT	CASMGTGVQPQHF
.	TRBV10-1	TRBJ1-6	TGCGCCAGCAGTGATATTAATTCACCCCTCCACTTT	CASSDINSPLHF
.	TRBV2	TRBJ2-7	TGTGCCAGCAGGACGGCAGGAACCTACGAGCAGTACTTC	CASRTAGTYEQYF
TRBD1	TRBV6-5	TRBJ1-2	TGTGCCAGCAGACGGACAGGGATCGGCTACACCTTC	CASRRTGIGYTF
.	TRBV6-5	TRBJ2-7	TGTGCCAGCAGTTACACCCAGGACGGAGGCTTAGAGCAGTACTTC	CASSYTQDGGLEQYF
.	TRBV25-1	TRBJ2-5	TGTGCCAGCAGTGATAGGGGCCGGATGAGGACCCAGTACTTC	CASSDRGRMRTQYF
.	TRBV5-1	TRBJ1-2	TGCGCCAGCAGAATCGACAGCCTAGGCTATGGCTACACCTTC	CASRIDSLGYGYTF
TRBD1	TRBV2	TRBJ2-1	TGTGCCAGCTTACCGGGACAGGGCAGCTCCTACAATGAGCAGTTCTTC	CASLPGQGSSYNEQFF
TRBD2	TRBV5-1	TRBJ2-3	TGCGCCAGCAGTTCCGGGACTAACACAGATACGCAGTATTTT	CASSSGTNTDTQYF
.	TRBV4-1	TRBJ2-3	TGCGCCAGCAGCCAAGATCAGGGCAGAGATACGCAGTATTTT	CASSQDQGRDTQYF